The present entry profiles one T cell receptor (beta chain) with its context. The CDR3 is made up of 15 amino acids. Germline CDR1 SGHRS, CDR2 YFSETQ. V lost 0 bases to trimming and J lost 3 bases, with 13 bases between them. The data are from a study of blood T cell repertoires in COVID-19. Authors' data handling: Amplification with reference gene primers provided the estimates of nucleated cell counts. The method was immunoSEQ multiplex PCR; TCRdb's version includes in-frame clones alone and lacks a portion of them. V and J calls and clone size come straight from that table; D and trimming were deduced from the DNA. The data show 150,000 or so clones, about 91% seen once.

The specimen sequenced was peripheral blood. The chain employs TRBV5-1 and TRBJ2-7, with D maybe TRBD1 (6 bases). The TCR comes from a man aged 50 or older with acute or convalescent COVID-19. The CDR3 DNA follows: TGCGCCAGCAGCTTGGTACAGGGAGAGGGCTACGAGCAGTACTTC. It encodes CASSLVQGEGYEQYF.